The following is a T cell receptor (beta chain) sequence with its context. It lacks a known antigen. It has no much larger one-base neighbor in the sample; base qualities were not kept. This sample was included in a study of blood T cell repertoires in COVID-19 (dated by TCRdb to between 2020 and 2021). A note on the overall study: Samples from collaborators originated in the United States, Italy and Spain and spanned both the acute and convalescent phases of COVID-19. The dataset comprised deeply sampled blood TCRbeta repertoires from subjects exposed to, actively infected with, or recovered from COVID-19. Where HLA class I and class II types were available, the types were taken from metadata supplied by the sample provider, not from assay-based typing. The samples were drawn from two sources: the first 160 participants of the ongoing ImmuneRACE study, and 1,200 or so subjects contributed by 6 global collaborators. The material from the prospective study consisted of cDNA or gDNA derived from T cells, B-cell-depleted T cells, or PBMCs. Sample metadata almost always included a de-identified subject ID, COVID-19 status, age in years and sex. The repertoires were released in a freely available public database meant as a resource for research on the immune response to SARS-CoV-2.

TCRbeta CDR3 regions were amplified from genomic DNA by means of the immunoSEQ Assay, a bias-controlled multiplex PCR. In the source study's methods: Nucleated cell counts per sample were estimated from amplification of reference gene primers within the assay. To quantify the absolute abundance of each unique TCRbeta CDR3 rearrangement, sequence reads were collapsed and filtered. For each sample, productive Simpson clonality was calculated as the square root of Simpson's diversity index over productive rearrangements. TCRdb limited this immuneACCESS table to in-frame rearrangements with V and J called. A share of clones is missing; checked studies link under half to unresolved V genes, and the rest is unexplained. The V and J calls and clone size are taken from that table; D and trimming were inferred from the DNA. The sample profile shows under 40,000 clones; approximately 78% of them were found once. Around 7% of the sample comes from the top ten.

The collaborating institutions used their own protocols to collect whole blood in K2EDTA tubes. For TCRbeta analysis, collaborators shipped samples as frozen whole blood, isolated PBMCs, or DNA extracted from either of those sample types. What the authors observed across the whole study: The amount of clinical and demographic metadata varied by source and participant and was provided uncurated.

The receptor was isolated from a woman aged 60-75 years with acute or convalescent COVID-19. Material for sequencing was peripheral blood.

The DNA sequence is as follows: TGTGCCAGCAGTTACCGAGGACAGGGCGACTATGGCTACACCTTC. Its amino acids are CASSYRGQGDYGYTF. The chain was built from TRBV6-2 or TRBV6-3 and TRBJ1-2; 8 bases in the middle match TRBD1. Reading from cysteine to phenylalanine, the CDR3 counts 15 amino acids. The retained sequence is limited to the CDR3, 45 bases, with the frame set at the first base. Trimmed from V: 2 bases; trimmed from J: 3 bases; junction bases lacking a gene match: 5. CDR1 and CDR2 were assigned from the germline V gene as MNHEY and SVGEGT.